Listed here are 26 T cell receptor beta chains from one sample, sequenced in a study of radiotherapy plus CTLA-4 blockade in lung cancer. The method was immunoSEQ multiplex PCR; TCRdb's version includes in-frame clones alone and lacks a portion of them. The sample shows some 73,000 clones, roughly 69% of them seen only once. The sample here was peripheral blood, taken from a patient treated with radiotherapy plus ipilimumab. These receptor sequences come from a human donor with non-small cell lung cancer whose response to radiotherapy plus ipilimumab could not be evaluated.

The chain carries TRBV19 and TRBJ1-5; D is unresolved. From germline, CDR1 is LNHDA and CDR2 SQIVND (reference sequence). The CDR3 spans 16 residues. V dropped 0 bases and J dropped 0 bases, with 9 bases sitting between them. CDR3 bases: TGTGCCAGTAGTATAGAGGCGGGGAATAGCAATCAGCCCCAGCATTTT. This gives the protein CASSIEAGNSNQPQHF.

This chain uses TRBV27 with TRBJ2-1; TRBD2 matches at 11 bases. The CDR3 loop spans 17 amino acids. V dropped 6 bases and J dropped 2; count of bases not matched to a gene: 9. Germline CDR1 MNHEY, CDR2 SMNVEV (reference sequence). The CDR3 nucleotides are TGTGCCAGCAGCCCTACTAGCGGGAGCCCGACCTACAATGAGCAGTTCTTC. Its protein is CASSPTSGSPTYNEQFF.

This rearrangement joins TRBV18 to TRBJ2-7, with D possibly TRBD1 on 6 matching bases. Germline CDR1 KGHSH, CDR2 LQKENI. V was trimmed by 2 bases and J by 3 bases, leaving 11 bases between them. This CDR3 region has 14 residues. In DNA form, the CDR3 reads TGTGCCAGCTCACCAGGACAGACCAACTACGAGCAGTACTTC. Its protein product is CASSPGQTNYEQYF. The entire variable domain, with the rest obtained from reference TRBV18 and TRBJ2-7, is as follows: NAGVMQNPRHLVRRRGQEARLRCSPMKGHSHVYWYRQLPEEGLKFMVYLQKENIIDESGMPKERFSAEFPKEGPSILRIQQVVRGDSAAYFCASSPGQTNYEQYFGPGTRLTVT.

The CDR3 is CASSEVGGTGGSYEQYF. The CDR3 coding sequence is TGTGCCAGCAGTGAAGTCGGAGGGACAGGGGGCTCTTACGAGCAGTACTTC. V is TRBV2 and J is TRBJ2-7, with 12 positions matching TRBD1. The V segment lost 1 base and the J segment 4 bases; nucleotides outside the gene matches: 8. This CDR3 contains 17 residues. CDR1 is SNHLY, CDR2 FYNNEI, per germline.

Here the CDR3 reads CASSFGLAGLADTQYF. CDR3 DNA: TGCGCCAGCAGTTTCGGACTAGCGGGGTTGGCAGATACGCAGTATTTT. The gene calls are TRBV5-1 and TRBJ2-3, with 12 bases matching TRBD2. CDR1 SGHRS and CDR2 YFSETQ come from the germline V gene. The CDR3 has 16 residues. Germline trimming cut 5 bases from V and 4 bases from J; bases unmatched to any gene: 8.

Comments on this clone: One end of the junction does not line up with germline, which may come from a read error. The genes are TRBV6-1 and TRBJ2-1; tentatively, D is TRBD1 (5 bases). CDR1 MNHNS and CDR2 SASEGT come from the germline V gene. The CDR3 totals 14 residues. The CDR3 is CASIEKGSDWEQFF. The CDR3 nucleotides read TGTGCCAGCATTGAAAAGGGGTCTGATTGGGAGCAGTTCTTC.

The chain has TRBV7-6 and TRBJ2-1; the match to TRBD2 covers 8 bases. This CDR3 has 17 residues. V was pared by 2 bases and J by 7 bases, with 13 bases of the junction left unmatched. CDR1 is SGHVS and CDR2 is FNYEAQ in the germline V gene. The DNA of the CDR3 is TGTGCCAGCAGCTTATTCTCCGCGGGAGGTCTCATTAATGAGCAGTTCTTC. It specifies CASSLFSAGGLINEQFF.

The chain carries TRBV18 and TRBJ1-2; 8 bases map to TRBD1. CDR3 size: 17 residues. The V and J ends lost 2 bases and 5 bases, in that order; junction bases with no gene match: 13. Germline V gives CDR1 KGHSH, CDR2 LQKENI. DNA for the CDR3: TGTGCCAGCTCACCAGGGCCCAGACAGGGGCTCGAATATGGCTACACCTTC. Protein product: CASSPGPRQGLEYGYTF.

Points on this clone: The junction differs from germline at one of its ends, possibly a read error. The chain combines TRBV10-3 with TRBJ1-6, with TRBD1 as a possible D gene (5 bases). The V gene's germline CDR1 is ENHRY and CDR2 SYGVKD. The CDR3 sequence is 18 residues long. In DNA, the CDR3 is TGTGCCATCAGTGATGGACACTATTTCCCCCCCTATAATTCCCCCCTCCACTTT. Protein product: CAISDGHYFPPYNSPLHF.

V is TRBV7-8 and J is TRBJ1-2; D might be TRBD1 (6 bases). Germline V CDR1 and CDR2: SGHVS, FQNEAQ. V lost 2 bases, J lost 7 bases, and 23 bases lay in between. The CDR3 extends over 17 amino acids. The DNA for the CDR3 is TGTGCCAGCAGCTTAAGGCTGGATGGGGGCCCGACGGGTGGCTACACCTTC. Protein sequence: CASSLRLDGGPTGGYTF.

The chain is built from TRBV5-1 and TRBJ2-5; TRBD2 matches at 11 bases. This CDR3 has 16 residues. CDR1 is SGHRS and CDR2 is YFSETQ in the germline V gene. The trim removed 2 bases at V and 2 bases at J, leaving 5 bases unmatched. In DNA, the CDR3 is TGCGCCAGCAGCTTAAGTATAGCGGGGGGGCAAGAGACCCAGTACTTC. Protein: CASSLSIAGGQETQYF.

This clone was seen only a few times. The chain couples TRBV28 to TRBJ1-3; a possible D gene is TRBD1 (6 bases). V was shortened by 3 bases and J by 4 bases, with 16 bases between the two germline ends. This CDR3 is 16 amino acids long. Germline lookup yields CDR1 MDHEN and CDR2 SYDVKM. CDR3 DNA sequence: TGTGCCAGCAGTTTCCCTTACAGGGAGCTGGGAAACACCATATATTTT. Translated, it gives CASSFPYRELGNTIYF.

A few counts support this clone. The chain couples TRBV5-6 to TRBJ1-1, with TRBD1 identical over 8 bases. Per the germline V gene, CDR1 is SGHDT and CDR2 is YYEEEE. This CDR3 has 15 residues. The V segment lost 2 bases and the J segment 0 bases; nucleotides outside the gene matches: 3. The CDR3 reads CASSLQGGLNTEAFF. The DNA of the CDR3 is TGTGCCAGCAGCTTACAGGGGGGTCTGAACACTGAAGCTTTCTTT.

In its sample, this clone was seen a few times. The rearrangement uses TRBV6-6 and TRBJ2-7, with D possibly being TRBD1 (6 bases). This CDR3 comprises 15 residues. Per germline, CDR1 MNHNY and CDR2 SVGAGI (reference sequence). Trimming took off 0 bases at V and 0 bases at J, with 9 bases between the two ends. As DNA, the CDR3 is TGTGCCAGCAGTTACTCGGGGACAACCTCCTACGAGCAGTACTTC. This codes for CASSYSGTTSYEQYF.

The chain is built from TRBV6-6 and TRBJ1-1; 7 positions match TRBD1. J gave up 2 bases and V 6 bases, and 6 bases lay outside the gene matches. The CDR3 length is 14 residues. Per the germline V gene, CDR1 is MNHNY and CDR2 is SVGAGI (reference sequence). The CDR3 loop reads CASRFGTVNTEAFF. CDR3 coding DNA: TGTGCCAGCAGATTCGGGACAGTAAACACTGAAGCTTTCTTT.

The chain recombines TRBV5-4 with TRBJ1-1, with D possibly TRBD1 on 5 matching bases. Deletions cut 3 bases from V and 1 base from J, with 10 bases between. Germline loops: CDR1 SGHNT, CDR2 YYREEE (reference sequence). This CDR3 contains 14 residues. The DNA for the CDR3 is TGTGCCAGCAGCTATGGGGGAGGGAACACTGAAGCTTTCTTT. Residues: CASSYGGGNTEAFF.

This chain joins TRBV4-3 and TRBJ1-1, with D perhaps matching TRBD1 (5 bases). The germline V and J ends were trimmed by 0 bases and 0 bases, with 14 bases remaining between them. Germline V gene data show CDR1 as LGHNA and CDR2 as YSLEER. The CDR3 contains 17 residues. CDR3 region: CASSQDWGGVMNTEAFF. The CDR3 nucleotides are TGCGCCAGCAGCCAAGATTGGGGGGGGGTGATGAACACTGAAGCTTTCTTT.

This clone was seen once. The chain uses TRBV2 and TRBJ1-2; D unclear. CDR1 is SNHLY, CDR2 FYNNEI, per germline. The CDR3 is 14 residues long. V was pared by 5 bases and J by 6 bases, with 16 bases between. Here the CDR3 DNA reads TGTGCCAGCAGTTTAGAGTCTCATGAGGATGGCTACACCTTC. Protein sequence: CASSLESHEDGYTF.

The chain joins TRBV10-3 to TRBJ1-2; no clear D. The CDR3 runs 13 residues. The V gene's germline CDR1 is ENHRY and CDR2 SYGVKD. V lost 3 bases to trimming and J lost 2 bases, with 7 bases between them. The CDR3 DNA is TGTGCCATCAGTGAAGAGGAGAACTATGGCTACACCTTC. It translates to CAISEEENYGYTF.

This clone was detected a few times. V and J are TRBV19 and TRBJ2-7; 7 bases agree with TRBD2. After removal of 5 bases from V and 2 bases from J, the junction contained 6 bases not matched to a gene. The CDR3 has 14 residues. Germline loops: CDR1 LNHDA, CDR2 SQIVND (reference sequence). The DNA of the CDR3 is TGTGCCAGTAGTGGCCCTAGCGGCCCCTACGAGCAGTACTTC. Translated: CASSGPSGPYEQYF.

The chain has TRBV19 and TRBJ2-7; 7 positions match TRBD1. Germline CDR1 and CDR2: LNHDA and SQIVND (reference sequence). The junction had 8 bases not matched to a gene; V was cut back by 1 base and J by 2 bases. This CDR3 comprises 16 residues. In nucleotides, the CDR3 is TGTGCCAGTAGTATAGGGGGACAGCTAACCACCTACGAGCAGTACTTC. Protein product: CASSIGGQLTTYEQYF.

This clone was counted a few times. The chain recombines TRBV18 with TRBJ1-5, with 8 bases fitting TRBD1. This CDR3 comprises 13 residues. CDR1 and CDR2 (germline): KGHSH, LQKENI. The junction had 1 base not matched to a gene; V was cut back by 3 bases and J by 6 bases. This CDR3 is CASSPGQGQPQHF. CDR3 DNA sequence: TGTGCCAGCTCACCTGGACAGGGTCAGCCCCAGCATTTT.

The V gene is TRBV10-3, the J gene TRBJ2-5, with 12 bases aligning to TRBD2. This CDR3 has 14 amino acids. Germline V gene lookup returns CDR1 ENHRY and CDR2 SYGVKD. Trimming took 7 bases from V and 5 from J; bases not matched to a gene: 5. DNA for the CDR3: TGTGCCATCACTAGCGGGAGGGCCGCGGAGACCCAGTACTTC. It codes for CAITSGRAAETQYF.

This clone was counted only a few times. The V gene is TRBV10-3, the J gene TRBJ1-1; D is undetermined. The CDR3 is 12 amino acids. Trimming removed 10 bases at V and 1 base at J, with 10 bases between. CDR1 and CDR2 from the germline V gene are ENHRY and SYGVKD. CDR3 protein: CATGTKNTEAFF. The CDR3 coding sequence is TGTGCCACGGGAACTAAGAACACTGAAGCTTTCTTT.

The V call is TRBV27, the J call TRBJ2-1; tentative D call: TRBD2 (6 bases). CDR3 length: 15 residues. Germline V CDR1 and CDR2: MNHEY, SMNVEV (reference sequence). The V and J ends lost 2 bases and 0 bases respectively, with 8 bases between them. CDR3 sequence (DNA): TGTGCCAGCAGTTTAGCCGGGGGCTCCTACAATGAGCAGTTCTTC. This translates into CASSLAGGSYNEQFF.

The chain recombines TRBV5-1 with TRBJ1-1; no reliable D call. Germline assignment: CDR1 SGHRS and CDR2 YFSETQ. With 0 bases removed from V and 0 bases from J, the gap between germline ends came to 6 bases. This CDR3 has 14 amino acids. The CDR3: CASSLDALNTEAFF. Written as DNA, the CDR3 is TGCGCCAGCAGCTTGGATGCGTTGAACACTGAAGCTTTCTTT.